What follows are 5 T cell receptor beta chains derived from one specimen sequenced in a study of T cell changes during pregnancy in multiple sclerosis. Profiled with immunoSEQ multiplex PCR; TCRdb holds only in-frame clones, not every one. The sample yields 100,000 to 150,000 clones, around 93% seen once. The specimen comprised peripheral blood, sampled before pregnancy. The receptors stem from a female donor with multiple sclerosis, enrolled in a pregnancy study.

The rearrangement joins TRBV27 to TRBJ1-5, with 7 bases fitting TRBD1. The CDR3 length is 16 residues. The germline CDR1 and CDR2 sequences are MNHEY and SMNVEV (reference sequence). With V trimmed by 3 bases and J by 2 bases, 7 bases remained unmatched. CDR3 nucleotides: TGTGCCAGCAGTTTGAATCCCGGGACAGGCAATCAGCCCCAGCATTTT. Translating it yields CASSLNPGTGNQPQHF.

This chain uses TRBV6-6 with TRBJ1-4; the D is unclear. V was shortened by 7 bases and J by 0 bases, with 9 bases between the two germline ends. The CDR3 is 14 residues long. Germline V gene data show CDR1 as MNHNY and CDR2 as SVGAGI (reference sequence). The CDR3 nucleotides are TGTGCCAGCACCTACACAGCAACTAATGAAAAACTGTTTTTT. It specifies CASTYTATNEKLFF.

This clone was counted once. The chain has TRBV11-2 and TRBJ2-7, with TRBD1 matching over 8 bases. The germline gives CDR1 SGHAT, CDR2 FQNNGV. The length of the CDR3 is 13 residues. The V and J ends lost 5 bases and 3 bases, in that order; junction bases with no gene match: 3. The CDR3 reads CASSVGTGYEQYF. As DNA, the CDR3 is TGTGCCAGCAGCGTCGGGACAGGCTACGAGCAGTACTTC.

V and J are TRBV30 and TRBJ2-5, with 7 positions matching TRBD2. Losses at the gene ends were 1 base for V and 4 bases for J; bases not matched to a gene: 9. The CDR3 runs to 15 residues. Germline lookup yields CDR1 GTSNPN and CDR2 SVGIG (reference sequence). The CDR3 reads CAWSAFPSGAETQYF. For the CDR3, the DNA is TGTGCCTGGAGTGCTTTCCCGAGCGGGGCAGAGACCCAGTACTTC. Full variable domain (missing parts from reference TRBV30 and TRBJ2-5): SQTIHQWPATLVQPVGSPLSLECTVEGTSNPNLYWYRQAAGRGLQLLFYSVGIGQISSEVPQNLSASRPQDRQFILSSKKLLLSDSGFYLCAWSAFPSGAETQYFGPGTRLLVL.

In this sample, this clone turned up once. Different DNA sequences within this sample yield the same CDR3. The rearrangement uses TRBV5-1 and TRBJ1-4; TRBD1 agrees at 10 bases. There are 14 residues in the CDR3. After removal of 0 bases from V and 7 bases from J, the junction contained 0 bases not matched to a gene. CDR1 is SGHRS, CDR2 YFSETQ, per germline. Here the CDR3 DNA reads TGCGCCAGCAGCTTGGGGACAGGGGGTGAAAAACTGTTTTTT. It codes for CASSLGTGGEKLFF. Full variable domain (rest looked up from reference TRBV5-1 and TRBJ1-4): KAGVTQTPRYLIKTRGQQVTLSCSPISGHRSVSWYQQTPGQGLQFLFEYFSETQRNKGNFPGRFSGRQFSNSRSEMNVSTLELGDSALYLCASSLGTGGEKLFFGSGTQLSVL.